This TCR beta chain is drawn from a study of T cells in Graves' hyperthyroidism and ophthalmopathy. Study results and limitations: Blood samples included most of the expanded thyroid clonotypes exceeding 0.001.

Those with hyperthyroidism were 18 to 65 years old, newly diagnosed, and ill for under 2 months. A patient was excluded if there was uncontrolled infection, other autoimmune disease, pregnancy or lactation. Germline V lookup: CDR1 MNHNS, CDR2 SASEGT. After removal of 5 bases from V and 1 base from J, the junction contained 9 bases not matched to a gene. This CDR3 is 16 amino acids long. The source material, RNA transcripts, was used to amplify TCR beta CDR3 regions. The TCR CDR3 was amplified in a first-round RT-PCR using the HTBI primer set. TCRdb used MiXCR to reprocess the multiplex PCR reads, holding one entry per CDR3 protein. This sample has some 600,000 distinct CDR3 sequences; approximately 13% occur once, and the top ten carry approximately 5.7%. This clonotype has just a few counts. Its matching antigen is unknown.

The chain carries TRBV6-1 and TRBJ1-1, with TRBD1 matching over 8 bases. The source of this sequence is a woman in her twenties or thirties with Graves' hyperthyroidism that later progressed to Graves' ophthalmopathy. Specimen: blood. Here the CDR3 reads CASSFPGGAGNTEAFF. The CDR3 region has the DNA TGTGCCAGCAGTTTCCCAGGGGGCGCGGGGAACACTGAAGCTTTCTTT.